These 5 T cell receptor beta chains were sequenced from one sample in a study of blood T cells in healthy people across ages. PCR was performed a second time for 7 to 11 cycles using a sample-barcoded 5' primer and a J-beta primer mix. TCRdb processed the 5' RACE reads anew with MiXCR; each CDR3 protein has one entry. This sample has about 810,000 distinct CDR3 sequences, with 36% found just once. The sample consisted of blood. The receptors originated from a man younger than 30 in good health.

This clonotype was seen more than once but under ten times. CDR3 sequence: CSVVRTANTEAFF. DNA of the CDR3: TGCAGCGTTGTGCGGACGGCGAACACTGAAGCTTTCTTT. The V and J genes are TRBV29-1 and TRBJ1-1, with D unclear. CDR3 length: 13 residues. Germline V gene lookup returns CDR1 SQVTM and CDR2 ANQGSEA. Between the trimmed V and J ends, which lost 4 bases and 1 base, there was a span of 10 bases.

This clonotype has only a few counts. The V and J genes are TRBV9 and TRBJ1-1; 10 positions match TRBD1. The trim removed 0 bases at V and 11 bases at J, leaving 4 bases unmatched. The CDR3 contains 13 residues. Germline V gives CDR1 SGDLS, CDR2 YYNGEE. The CDR3 region is CASSVEGTGVAFF. Written as DNA, the CDR3 is TGTGCCAGCAGCGTAGAAGGGACAGGGGTGGCTTTCTTT.

Many counts were recorded for this clonotype. CDR3 residues: CASSSPGTPSSGANVLTF. The CDR3 region has the DNA TGTGCCAGCAGTTCCCCAGGAACACCGAGCTCTGGGGCCAACGTCCTGACTTTC. V usage is TRBV28 and J usage is TRBJ2-6, with D hard to call. There are 18 residues in the CDR3. Germline V CDR1 and CDR2: MDHEN, SYDVKM. The V and J ends lost 4 bases and 0 bases respectively, with 16 bases between them.

Comment on this clonotype: A read error may explain this, as a much larger clone is one base away. The V call is TRBV29-1, the J call TRBJ2-1; 8 bases map to TRBD1. The end of the DNA is better explained by TRBJ2-7, so the J call may be wrong. Germline V gene lookup returns CDR1 SQVTM and CDR2 ANQGSEA. The CDR3 loop spans 12 amino acids. CDR3 sequence: CSVGQGNNEQYF. The CDR3 nucleotides are TGCAGCGTCGGACAGGGTAACAATGAGCAGTACTTC.

This rearrangement joins TRBV6-5 to TRBJ2-4; possibly TRBD2 for D (7 bases). The tail of the sequence fits TRBJ2-7 better, so the J call may be wrong. The germline gives CDR1 MNHEY, CDR2 SVGAGI. This CDR3 has 16 amino acids. In nucleotides, the CDR3 is TGTGCCAGCAGTTACCGGAGTAGGGGGGGTTTCTACGAGCAGTACTTC. It codes for CASSYRSRGGFYEQYF.